This T cell receptor (beta chain) was sequenced for a study of cytomegalovirus exposure and HLA in healthy donors. Comments on this clone: Its target is not known.

Study observations and caveats: Several of the most significant clusters were apparently associated with common viral pathogens in a later analysis. In an earlier analysis, in some 500 donors, most V segments appeared productive either ~90% or ~30% of the time.

It was with 60 Vbeta and 13 Jbeta primers that the PCR ran. Data came from immunoSEQ multiplex PCR; TCRdb stores just in-frame clones and leaves some out. This sample has about 170,000 clones, with over 65% found just once. This CDR3 has 16 residues. The ends lost 0 bases at V and 1 base at J; junction bases unmatched: 5. Germline CDR1 is LGHNA and CDR2 is YNFKEQ. Sequenced material: PBMCs. The sequence derives from a female donor in good health and CMV-seronegative. This chain joins TRBV4-2 and TRBJ2-7; 8 bases match TRBD2. CDR3: CASSQDLSGGSYEQYF. As DNA, the CDR3 is TGTGCCAGCAGCCAAGATCTTTCGGGAGGGTCCTACGAGCAGTACTTC.